The rows below give T cell receptor beta chains drawn from one sample of a study of T cells in localized non-small cell lung cancer. Assay used: immunoSEQ multiplex PCR; TCRdb lists only in-frame clones, some missing. This table has tens of thousands of clones, 70% to 90% appearing once. The specimen was peripheral blood, collected before any cancer treatment. Receptors originate from a woman aged 18 to 55 with stage III lung adenocarcinoma. The CDR3 runs from the conserved cysteine through the conserved F or W. D genes are given only for firm matches. Clone size, where shown, is once, few, many, or a class for clones that have expanded.

j_call v_call clone_size d_call cdr3_aa cdr3_nt
TRBJ1-2 TRBV27 NA NA CASSLSNSVYGYTF TGTGCCAGCAGTTTGTCGAACAGCGTCTATGGCTACACCTTC
TRBJ2-3 TRBV6-1 NA NA CASSEAWAATQYF TGTGCCAGCAGTGAAGCCTGGGCAGCCACGCAGTATTTT
TRBJ1-4 TRBV9 NA NA CASSVGADSNEKLFF TGTGCCAGCAGCGTAGGAGCGGACTCTAATGAAAAACTGTTTTTT
TRBJ2-7 TRBV7-9 NA NA CASSLDGYGEQYF TGTGCCAGCAGCCTCGACGGATACGGTGAGCAGTACTTC
TRBJ2-7 TRBV2 NA TRBD1 CASSEEGQGAYEQYF TGTGCCAGCAGTGAGGAAGGCCAGGGGGCCTACGAGCAGTACTTC
TRBJ1-2 TRBV9 NA TRBD1 CASSATGGSVYGYTF TGTGCCAGCAGCGCTACAGGGGGCTCAGTTTATGGCTACACCTTC
TRBJ2-6 TRBV7-2 NA NA CASSFRPDNSGANVLTF TGTGCCAGCAGCTTTCGACCAGATAACTCTGGGGCCAACGTCCTGACTTTC
TRBJ1-6 TRBV5-1 once NA CASSPGPANSPLHF TGCGCCAGCAGCCCCGGACCGGCAAATTCACCCCTCCACTTT
TRBJ2-5 TRBV7-2 NA TRBD2 CASSRTSGGETQYF TGTGCCAGCAGCCGCACTAGCGGGGGAGAGACCCAGTACTTC
TRBJ2-1 TRBV6-4 NA NA CASSDSKGAGNEQFF TGTGCCAGCAGTGACTCGAAAGGGGCCGGCAATGAGCAGTTCTTC
TRBJ2-2 TRBV4-1 NA TRBD2 CASSPLAGGSTGELFF TGCGCCAGCAGCCCTCTAGCGGGGGGGAGCACCGGGGAGCTGTTTTTT
TRBJ2-1 TRBV5-1 NA TRBD2 CASSGGLAGGVYNEQFF TGCGCCAGCAGCGGCGGACTAGCGGGGGGCGTGTACAATGAGCAGTTCTTC
TRBJ1-1 TRBV9 NA NA CASSARYGSTEAFF TGTGCCAGCAGCGCTAGATATGGGTCTACTGAAGCTTTCTTT
TRBJ2-5 TRBV7-7 NA TRBD1 CASSPRTGGETQYF TGTGCCAGCAGCCCGCGGACAGGGGGAGAGACCCAGTACTTC
TRBJ1-1 TRBV14 medium-sized NA CASSQASSGRTEAFF TGTGCCAGCAGCCAAGCTTCCTCTGGGCGAACTGAAGCTTTCTTT
TRBJ2-5 TRBV11-1 NA TRBD2 CASSSGLAGGHETQYF TGTGCCAGCAGCTCAGGACTAGCGGGGGGGCATGAGACCCAGTACTTC
TRBJ2-5 TRBV6-5 once NA CASKGSETQYF TGTGCCAGCAAGGGGTCAGAGACCCAGTACTTC
TRBJ2-2 TRBV18 NA NA CASSPDRNTGELFF TGTGCCAGCTCGCCAGACAGGAACACCGGGGAGCTGTTTTTT